The source of this T cell receptor beta chain is a study of response to subunit inactivated influenza vaccine. The study, taken as a whole, reports: Each seasonal flu vaccination may recruit only limited new T cells, authors suggested.

The ends were cut back, 0 bases at V and 1 base at J, with 13 bases in the middle. The germline CDR1 and CDR2 sequences are SQVTM and ANQGSEA. The CDR3 runs to 16 residues. Concerning this clonotype itself: Its antigen is still unknown.

MiXCR was run by TCRdb on the RT-PCR reads, yielding one entry per CDR3 protein. The sample lists approximately 520,000 distinct CDR3 sequences; more than 15% were seen once. The TCR was taken from a man in his fifties or sixties who received an inactivated influenza vaccine. This material consisted of CD4+ T cells sorted from PBMCs, taken about 24 months after vaccination. This sequence joins TRBV29-1 and TRBJ2-1, with D possibly called TRBD1 or TRBD2 (5 bases each). CDR3 sequence: CSVEDFGGGSYNEQFF. The CDR3 DNA is TGCAGCGTTGAAGATTTTGGGGGTGGGTCCTACAATGAGCAGTTCTTC.